This T cell receptor beta chain emerged from a study of yellow fever vaccine responses in identical twins. Study outcomes and limitations: Reportedly, twins showed a vaccine T cell response that looked partly convergent and partly personalized.

Worth noting for this clonotype: What it recognizes is unknown.

The germline gives CDR1 LNHDA, CDR2 SQIVND (reference sequence). The CDR3 has 14 residues. The V end lost 3 bases, the J end lost 3 bases, and 12 bases lay between the germline ends. MiXCR, run by TCRdb on the RT-PCR reads, gives a single entry per CDR3 protein. The data hold 14,000 or so distinct CDR3 sequences, with about 81% observed a single time. This sequence joins TRBV19 and TRBJ2-7; either TRBD1 or TRBD2 may fit D (5 bases each). This receptor was taken from a woman under 30 who received the yellow fever vaccine. The sequencing used T cells from blood (PBMCs), unsorted or a sorted subset (not recorded which), collected before or after yellow fever vaccination (not recorded which). Written as DNA, the CDR3 is TGTGCCAGTAGTATTTGGGGGAACGACTACGAGCAGTACGTC. Its protein product is CASSIWGNDYEQYV.